This is a list of T cell receptor beta chains from one sample in a study of STAT3 mutations in large granular lymphocyte leukemia. Here immunoSEQ multiplex PCR was the method, and the copy in TCRdb shows in-frame clones only, minus some. The sample consists of about 42,000 clones, around 80% of them appearing once. The sample taken for sequencing was PBMCs. Receptors were obtained from a human donor with T large granular lymphocyte leukemia. Some clones in this sample may be carry-over from other donors' samples. The CDR3 runs from the conserved cysteine through the conserved F or W. The D gene is left open where the match is weak. A clone size is listed for some rows: how often the clone was seen (once, few, many), or a class if it is expanded.

size | J | V | D | CDR3 | DNA
. | TRBJ2-2 | TRBV28 | . | CASSSRGRGTGELFF | TGTGCCAGCAGTTCGCGGGGAAGGGGCACCGGGGAGCTGTTTTTT
few | TRBJ2-5 | TRBV11-2 | . | CASTPGRGGGETQYF | TGTGCCAGCACCCCAGGCAGGGGAGGAGGAGAGACCCAGTACTTC
. | TRBJ2-4 | TRBV2 | . | CASSGGNIQYF | TGTGCCAGCAGTGGGGGGAACATTCAGTACTTC
. | TRBJ2-2 | TRBV9 | TRBD1 | CASTRTGIGTGELFF | TGTGCCAGCACCCGGACAGGGATCGGCACCGGGGAGCTGTTTTTT
. | TRBJ2-1 | TRBV6-5 | . | CASSYSTGLSYNEQFF | TGTGCCAGCAGTTACTCGACGGGGCTCTCCTACAATGAGCAGTTCTTC
. | TRBJ2-3 | TRBV4-2 | TRBD2 | CASTGLAGDQQDTQYF | TGTGCCAGCACCGGACTAGCGGGGGACCAGCAGGATACGCAGTATTTT
. | TRBJ1-6 | TRBV4-2 | . | CASSQAGRVNSPLHF | TGTGCCAGCAGCCAAGCGGGACGGGTTAATTCACCCCTCCACTTT
. | TRBJ2-3 | TRBV7-9 | . | CASSLAGVWDTQYF | TGTGCCAGCAGCTTAGCGGGTGTATGGGATACGCAGTATTTT
. | TRBJ1-2 | TRBV28 | TRBD1 | CASSRDRAFYGYTF | TGTGCCAGCAGTCGGGACAGGGCATTCTACGGCTACACCTTC
. | TRBJ2-5 | TRBV11-3 | . | CASSTRSKETQYF | TGTGCCAGCAGCACTAGGAGTAAGGAGACCCAGTACTTC
. | TRBJ2-1 | TRBV18 | . | CASSPTERNEQFF | TGTGCCAGCTCACCAACGGAGAGAAATGAGCAGTTCTTC
. | TRBJ1-5 | TRBV5-1 | . | CASSRDADQPQHF | TGCGCCAGCAGTCGGGACGCCGATCAGCCCCAGCATTTT
. | TRBJ2-5 | TRBV20-1 | . | CSAGEYETQYF | TGCAGTGCTGGAGAGTACGAGACCCAGTACTTC
. | TRBJ1-2 | TRBV5-6 | . | CASSLPGVDYGYTF | TGTGCCAGCAGCTTACCAGGGGTGGACTATGGCTACACCTTC
. | TRBJ2-1 | TRBV6-4 | TRBD2 | CASSVSGGDNEQFF | TGTGCCAGCAGTGTCAGCGGGGGGGATAATGAGCAGTTCTTC
. | TRBJ1-6 | TRBV28 | TRBD1 | CASSTGGEGSSPLHF | TGTGCCAGCAGTACAGGGGGCGAGGGGAGTTCACCCCTCCACTTT
. | TRBJ2-1 | TRBV20-1 | . | CSGGRNNEQFF | TGCAGTGGGGGCCGGAACAATGAGCAGTTCTTC
. | TRBJ1-5 | TRBV18 | . | CASSPNRAQPQHF | TGTGCCAGCTCACCAAACAGGGCTCAGCCCCAGCATTTT
. | TRBJ2-5 | TRBV7-8 | . | CASSLAGHYGAMQETQYF | TGTGCCAGCAGCTTAGCAGGGCACTATGGGGCCATGCAAGAGACCCAGTACTTC
. | TRBJ1-6 | TRBV25-1 | . | CASSEWADSPLHF | TGTGCCAGCAGTGAATGGGCGGATTCACCCCTCCACTTT
few | TRBJ2-7 | TRBV7-9 | . | CAINQASNYEQYF | TGTGCCATCAACCAGGCTAGTAACTACGAGCAGTACTTC
. | TRBJ1-1 | TRBV5-1 | . | CASSLMGMNTEAFF | TGCGCCAGCAGCTTAATGGGAATGAACACTGAAGCTTTCTTT
. | TRBJ1-1 | TRBV29-1 | . | CSAHGTQNTEAFF | TGCAGCGCGCACGGGACACAGAACACTGAAGCTTTCTTT
few | TRBJ2-2 | TRBV5-6 | . | CASSLVRGTGELFF | TGTGCCAGCAGCTTGGTTCGAGGGACCGGGGAGCTGTTTTTT
. | TRBJ1-5 | TRBV7-5 | . | CVRSARRPQHF | TGTGTCAGAAGCGCAAGAAGGCCCCAGCATTTT
few | TRBJ2-1 | TRBV10-3 | TRBD1 | CAISRPTGGSINEQFF | TGTGCCATCAGCCGTCCGACAGGGGGCAGTATCAATGAGCAGTTCTTC
. | TRBJ1-2 | TRBV5-5 | . | CASSLRGSNYGYTF | TGTGCCAGCAGCTTGCGGGGCTCAAACTATGGCTACACCTTC
. | TRBJ1-1 | TRBV28 | . | CASSTPGGDAEAFF | TGTGCCAGCAGTACCCCGGGAGGGGACGCTGAAGCTTTCTTT
few | TRBJ1-1 | TRBV6-1 | . | CASSEALGFSLEAFF | TGTGCCAGCAGTGAAGCGCTGGGTTTCAGCCTCGAAGCTTTCTTT
. | TRBJ1-5 | TRBV11-2 | . | CASSPPGVQPQHF | TGTGCCAGCAGCCCTCCGGGGGTACAGCCCCAGCATTTT
. | TRBJ1-1 | TRBV5-1 | . | CASRDSPMNTEAFF | TGCGCCAGCAGAGACAGCCCTATGAACACTGAAGCTTTCTTT
. | TRBJ1-1 | TRBV18 | . | CASSPQAMNTEAFF | TGTGCCAGCTCACCACAGGCAATGAACACTGAAGCTTTCTTT
. | TRBJ2-1 | TRBV5-1 | TRBD1 | CASYLGTGGINEQFF | TGCGCCAGCTACTTAGGGACAGGGGGGATTAATGAGCAGTTCTTC
few | TRBJ1-5 | TRBV7-2 | . | CASSLAGTPNQPQHF | TGTGCCAGCAGCTTAGCTGGCACTCCCAATCAGCCCCAGCATTTT
once | TRBJ2-1 | TRBV4-2 | TRBD2 | CASSQGPTGLAGYNEQFF | TGTGCCAGCAGCCAAGGCCCTACGGGACTAGCAGGATACAATGAGCAGTTCTTC
once | TRBJ1-4 | TRBV5-4 | . | CASSFGGAGGEKLFF | TGTGCCAGCAGCTTCGGGGGGGCCGGGGGAGAAAAACTGTTTTTT
. | TRBJ1-2 | TRBV18 | . | CASSLSGQDNYGYTF | TGTGCCAGCTCACTTTCGGGACAAGATAACTATGGCTACACCTTC
. | TRBJ1-5 | TRBV4-1 | . | CASSQAGLSYQPQHF | TGCGCCAGCAGCCAAGCGGGTCTCTCTTATCAGCCCCAGCATTTT
. | TRBJ2-6 | TRBV29-1 | TRBD1 | CSVEDGTGAGANVLTF | TGCAGCGTTGAAGATGGGACAGGGGCTGGGGCCAACGTCCTGACTTTC
. | TRBJ2-6 | TRBV5-1 | . | CASSPVSSGANVLTF | TGCGCCAGCAGCCCGGTCAGCTCTGGGGCCAACGTCCTGACTTTC